This entry describes one T cell receptor (beta chain). Its antigen is not identified. The record originates from a study of response to subunit inactivated influenza vaccine. TCRdb ran MiXCR on the RT-PCR reads and lists one entry per CDR3 protein. Of fewer than 650,000 distinct CDR3 sequences listed, around 13% are singletons. Trimming pared 0 bases from V and 0 bases from J, leaving 18 bases between. Germline V gene sequence: CDR1 DFQATT, CDR2 SNEGSKA (reference sequence). The length of the CDR3 is 19 residues. General study results and limits: Authors proposed each seasonal influenza vaccination draws in few new T cells.

The V gene is TRBV20-1, the J gene TRBJ2-6, with D perhaps matching TRBD1 (6 bases). Material: PBMCs from blood, obtained 45 days after vaccination. This receptor was identified in a man in his forties or fifties who received an inactivated influenza vaccine. In nucleotides, the CDR3 is TGCAGTGCTAGAGAGTTGGGGGCGCAAAGTTTCTCTGGGGCCAACGTCCTGACTTTC. Translation gives CSARELGAQSFSGANVLTF.